The present TCR beta chain was sequenced within a study of Tregs in tolerant kidney transplant recipients. The CDR3 runs to 14 residues. Looked up from germline, CDR1 is MGHDK and CDR2 is SYGVNS. The V gene lost 2 bases and the J gene lost 1 base, with 6 bases spanning the gap. CD4+CD25+CD127- Tregs, CD4+CD25- non-Tregs, CD4 and CD8 cells were sorted. Points on this clone: Its cognate antigen is unknown.

The data were produced by immunoSEQ multiplex PCR, yet TCRdb's version contains in-frame clones alone and is incomplete. The top ten clones hold approximately 0.3% of a sample with some 74,000 clones, approximately 89% of them seen once. Overall study results and limits: Changing PCR primers prevented nucleotide comparison between some patients' samples.

V usage is TRBV25-1 and J usage is TRBJ2-1; D gene ambiguous. This TCR was recovered from a human donor who received a combined kidney and bone marrow transplant. Source: Tregs from blood, taken before the transplant. CDR3 coding DNA: TGTGCCAGCAGTGAAGTTAATTCCTACAATGAGCAGTTCTTC. Protein sequence: CASSEVNSYNEQFF. The full variable domain, rest sourced from reference TRBV25-1 and TRBJ2-1, is EADIYQTPRYLVIGTGKKITLECSQTMGHDKMYWYQQDPGMELHLIHYSYGVNSTEKGDLSSESTVSRIRTEHFPLTLESARPSHTSQYLCASSEVNSYNEQFFGPGTRLTVL.